The 7 T cell receptor beta chains below come from one sample, sequenced in a study of CD8 T cells in Susac syndrome. Roughly 0.5 to 1 ug RNA was reverse transcribed with random hexamers. TCRdb itself ran the immunoSEQ multiplex PCR reads through MiXCR, one entry per CDR3 protein. Counted here are approximately 210,000 distinct CDR3 sequences, about 94% occurring once; the ten biggest clones make up over 0.15%. Sample: CD4+ T cells from PBMCs. The receptors were gathered from a human donor with Susac syndrome.

The V call is TRBV7-2, the J call TRBJ2-7; possibly TRBD2 for D (7 bases). The V gene lost 5 bases and the J gene lost 2 bases, with 16 bases spanning the gap. CDR3 length: 15 residues. Germline V gene lookup returns CDR1 SGHTA and CDR2 FQGNSA. The CDR3 is CASSPTSGDTYEQYF. The CDR3, as DNA: TGTGCCAGCAGCCCCACCAGCGGGGACACCTACGAGCAGTACTTC.

J is TRBJ2-5 and V is TRBV29-1; TRBD2 aligns across 7 bases. CDR3 length: 13 amino acids. CDR1 is SQVTM, CDR2 ANQGSEA, per germline. The junction had 4 bases not matched to a gene; V was cut back by 6 bases and J by 0 bases. For the CDR3, the DNA is TGCAGCGTCTGGGGGGGGAACCAAGAGACCCAGTACTTC. Translating it yields CSVWGGNQETQYF.

J is TRBJ2-1 and V is TRBV5-4, with 9 bases that match TRBD2. J was trimmed by 0 bases and V by 9 bases; bases with no gene match: 4. The CDR3 runs 14 residues. Germline V lookup: CDR1 SGHNT, CDR2 YYREEE (reference sequence). The CDR3 nucleotides are TGTGCCACCGCGGGGGGGAGCTCCTACAATGAGCAGTTCTTC. As protein: CATAGGSSYNEQFF. The full variable domain, rest sourced from reference TRBV5-4 and TRBJ2-1, is ETGVTQSPTHLIKTRGQQVTLRCSSQSGHNTVSWYQQALGQGPQFIFQYYREEENGRGNFPPRFSGLQFPNYSSELNVNALELDDSALYLCATAGGSSYNEQFFGPGTRLTVL.

CDR3: CASRRRGWNTEAFF. CDR3 nucleotides: TGTGCCAGCCGTAGGAGGGGATGGAACACTGAAGCTTTCTTT. The chain uses TRBV6-5 and TRBJ1-1; weak D call: TRBD1 (5 bases). V was clipped by 8 bases and J by 1 base, with 14 bases between them. This CDR3 has 14 residues. CDR1 and CDR2 (germline): MNHEY, SVGAGI.

The chain links TRBV4-2 to TRBJ2-1; D perhaps matches TRBD2 (5 bases). The CDR3 runs to 14 residues. Trimming left V 4 bases short and J 3 bases short, with 10 bases between. In germline, CDR1 is LGHNA, CDR2 YNFKEQ. CDR3 sequence: CASSPIGDYNEQFF. The CDR3, as DNA: TGTGCCAGCAGCCCAATCGGGGACTACAATGAGCAGTTCTTC.

The genes are TRBV19 and TRBJ2-2, with D tentatively TRBD1 (5 bases). CDR1 and CDR2 from the germline V gene are LNHDA and SQIVND (reference sequence). Trimming stripped 2 bases from V and 1 base from J, with 11 bases between. This CDR3 contains 16 residues. The CDR3, as DNA: TGTGCCAGTAGTATACGGCAGGGCGGGAACACCGGGGAGCTGTTTTTT. Protein: CASSIRQGGNTGELFF.

This rearrangement joins TRBV14 to TRBJ2-3; 7 nucleotides line up with TRBD1. V shed 3 bases and J 0 bases; nucleotides not matched to a gene: 3. Looked up from germline, CDR1 is SGHDN and CDR2 is FVKESK. CDR3 length equals 15 residues. CDR3 DNA sequence: TGTGCCAGCAGCCAGAGGACAGGTAGCACAGATACGCAGTATTTT. It is translated as CASSQRTGSTDTQYF. Drawing the rest from reference TRBV14 and TRBJ2-3, the complete variable domain is EAGVTQFPSHSVIEKGQTVTLRCDPISGHDNLYWYRRVMGKEIKFLLHFVKESKQDESGMPNNRFLAERTGGTYSTLKVQPAELEDSGVYFCASSQRTGSTDTQYFGPGTRLTVL.